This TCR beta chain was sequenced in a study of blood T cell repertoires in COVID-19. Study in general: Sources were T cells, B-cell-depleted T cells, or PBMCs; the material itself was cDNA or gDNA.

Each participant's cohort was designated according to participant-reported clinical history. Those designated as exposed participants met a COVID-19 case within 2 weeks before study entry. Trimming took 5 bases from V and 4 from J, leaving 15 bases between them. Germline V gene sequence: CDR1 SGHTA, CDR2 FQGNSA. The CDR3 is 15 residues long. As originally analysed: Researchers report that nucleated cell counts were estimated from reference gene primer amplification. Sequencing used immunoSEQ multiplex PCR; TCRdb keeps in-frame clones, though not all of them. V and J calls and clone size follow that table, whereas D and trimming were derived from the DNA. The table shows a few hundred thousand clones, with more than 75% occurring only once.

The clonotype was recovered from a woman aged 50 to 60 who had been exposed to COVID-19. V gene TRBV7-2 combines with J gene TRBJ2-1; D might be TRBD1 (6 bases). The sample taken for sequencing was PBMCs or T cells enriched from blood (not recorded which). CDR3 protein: CASSERQDLYNEQFF. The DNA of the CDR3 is TGTGCCAGCAGCGAGAGACAGGACCTATACAATGAGCAGTTCTTC.